The 5 T cell receptor beta chains presented below share a single source sample, sequenced in a study of T cell responses to AZD1222 COVID-19 vaccine. Sequenced by immunoSEQ multiplex PCR; TCRdb stores in-frame clones only, minus some. The sample records 55,000 to 75,000 clones, 79% being singletons. Sequenced here: peripheral blood, sampled on day 0 of MenACWY control vaccination. Receptors originate from an adult in good health.

The chain is built from TRBV5-3 and TRBJ2-7, with D possibly being TRBD1 (6 bases). Being an ORF, TRBV5-3 has a function that is uncertain. Trimming removed 3 bases from V and 1 base from J, with 14 bases in between. This CDR3 comprises 15 residues. CDR3 protein: CARSSRIQGSYEQYF. The DNA of the CDR3 is TGTGCCAGAAGCTCCCGCATACAGGGTTCCTACGAGCAGTACTTC.

This clone was seen only once. This rearrangement joins TRBV5-6 to TRBJ1-2; the match to TRBD1 covers 8 bases. Germline V lookup: CDR1 SGHDT, CDR2 YYEEEE. The CDR3 is 13 residues long. The J segment lost 5 bases and the V segment lost 1 base, leaving 1 base of the junction unmatched. The CDR3 protein is CASSLRQGYGYTF. CDR3 in DNA: TGTGCCAGCAGCTTGCGACAGGGGTATGGCTACACCTTC.

This clone was seen a handful of times. The chain employs TRBV4-3 and TRBJ1-2; 8 positions match TRBD1. The CDR3 extends over 14 amino acids. V shed 3 bases, J shed 8 bases, and the junction held 8 bases outside the gene matches. Germline V gene sequence: CDR1 LGHNA, CDR2 YSLEER. CDR3: CASSHSETGAGYTF. Written as DNA, the CDR3 is TGCGCCAGCAGCCATAGTGAGACAGGGGCCGGCTACACCTTC.

The rearrangement links TRBV27 to TRBJ2-4; D ambiguous. Trimming left V 6 bases short and J 0 bases short, with 6 bases between. The CDR3 contains 13 residues. Germline V gene sequence: CDR1 MNHEY, CDR2 SMNVEV (reference sequence). The CDR3 DNA is TGTGCCAGCAGCCAGAGAGCCAAAAACATTCAGTACTTC. Translation: CASSQRAKNIQYF.

The chain couples TRBV19 to TRBJ2-5; 8 nucleotides agree with TRBD2. Germline CDR1 reads LNHDA; CDR2 reads SQIVND (reference sequence). The CDR3 loop spans 15 amino acids. Germline trimming cut 5 bases from V and 2 bases from J; bases unmatched to any gene: 7. The CDR3 here is CASSSLRGVQETQYF. The CDR3 nucleotides are TGTGCCAGTAGTTCGTTGCGGGGGGTACAAGAGACCCAGTACTTC.